The text below deals with one T cell receptor (beta chain). Its antigen is currently unknown. The PCR made use of 60 Vbeta and 13 Jbeta primers. Authors' methods: A later analysis counted 65 million to 95 million unique TCR beta chains, some 12 million shared. The method was immunoSEQ multiplex PCR; TCRdb's version includes in-frame clones alone and lacks a portion of them. V and J calls and clone size are those listed in that table; D and trimming were worked out from the DNA. The data hold 100,000 or so clones, with 75% to 85% observed a single time. Germline CDR1 SGHVS, CDR2 FQNEAQ. CDR3 size: 15 residues. The J segment lost 5 bases and the V segment lost 3 bases, leaving 7 bases of the junction unmatched. The data belong to a study of cytomegalovirus exposure and HLA in healthy donors. Study results and caveats: Common viral pathogens were later found to be apparently linked to several of the most significant clusters. Confirmation in vitro established that a few CMV-associated chains were specific for CMV antigens. About 87% or about 30% of the time was how often most TCR beta V segments were productive, according to an earlier analysis.

This sequence originates from a man aged 25-45 years in good health and CMV-seronegative. Sample: PBMCs. The J gene is TRBJ1-1, the V gene TRBV7-8, with 9 bases that match TRBD1. The CDR3 is CASSLRGTGRTEAFF. Written as DNA, the CDR3 is TGTGCCAGCAGCTTGCGCGGGACAGGGAGGACTGAAGCTTTCTTT.